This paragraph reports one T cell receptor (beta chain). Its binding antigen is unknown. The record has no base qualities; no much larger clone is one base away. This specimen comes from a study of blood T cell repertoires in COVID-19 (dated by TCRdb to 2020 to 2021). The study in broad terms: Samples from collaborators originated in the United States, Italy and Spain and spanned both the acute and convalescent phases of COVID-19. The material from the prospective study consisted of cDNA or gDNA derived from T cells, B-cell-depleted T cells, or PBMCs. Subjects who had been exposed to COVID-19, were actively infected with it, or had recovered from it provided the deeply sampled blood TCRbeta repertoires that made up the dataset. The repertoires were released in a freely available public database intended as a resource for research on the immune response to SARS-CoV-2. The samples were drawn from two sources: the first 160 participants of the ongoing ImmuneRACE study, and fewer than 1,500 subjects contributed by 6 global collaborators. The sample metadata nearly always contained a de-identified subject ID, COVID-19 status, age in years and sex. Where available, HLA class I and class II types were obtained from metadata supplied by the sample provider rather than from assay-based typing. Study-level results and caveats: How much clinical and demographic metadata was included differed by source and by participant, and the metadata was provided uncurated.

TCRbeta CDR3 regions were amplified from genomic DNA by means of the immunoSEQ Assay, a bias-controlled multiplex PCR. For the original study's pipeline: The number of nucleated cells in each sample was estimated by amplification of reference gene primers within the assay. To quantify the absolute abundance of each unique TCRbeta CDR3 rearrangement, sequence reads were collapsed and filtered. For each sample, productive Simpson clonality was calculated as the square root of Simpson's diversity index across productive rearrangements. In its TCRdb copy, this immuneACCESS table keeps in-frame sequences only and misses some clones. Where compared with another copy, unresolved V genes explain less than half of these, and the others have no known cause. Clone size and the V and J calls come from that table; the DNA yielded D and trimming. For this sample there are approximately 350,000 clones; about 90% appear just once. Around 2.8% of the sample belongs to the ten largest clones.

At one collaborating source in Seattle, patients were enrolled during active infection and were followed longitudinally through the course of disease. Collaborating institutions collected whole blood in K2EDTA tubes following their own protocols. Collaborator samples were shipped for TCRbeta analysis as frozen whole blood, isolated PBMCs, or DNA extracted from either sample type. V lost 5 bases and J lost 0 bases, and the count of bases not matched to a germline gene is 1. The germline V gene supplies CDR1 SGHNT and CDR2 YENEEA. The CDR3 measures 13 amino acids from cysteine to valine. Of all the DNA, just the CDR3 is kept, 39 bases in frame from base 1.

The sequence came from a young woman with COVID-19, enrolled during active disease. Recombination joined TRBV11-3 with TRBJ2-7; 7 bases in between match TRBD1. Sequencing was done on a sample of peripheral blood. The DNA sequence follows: TGTGCCAGCAGCGACAGGGTCTCCTACGAGCAGTACGTC. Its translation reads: CASSDRVSYEQYV.